This paragraph reports one T cell receptor (beta chain). Its specificity is not known. The germline V gene encodes CDR1 SGHTA and CDR2 FQGNSA. The CDR3 is made up of 16 amino acids. The authors prepared UMI-labeled TRB cDNA libraries by 5' RACE. TCRdb processed the 5' RACE reads again and assigns one entry to each CDR3 protein, with no DNA. Its clone listing holds about 120,000 distinct CDR3 sequences. This record comes from a study of CXCR3-negative and CXCR3-positive naive CD8 T cells. The study's findings and limits: TRB CDR3s were more hydrophobic in CXCR3-positive than in CXCR3-negative naive cells. Between one naive subset and the other, surface CD5 was comparable, and TCR strength was inferred from TRB CDR3 properties. Partial loss of CXCR3 expression followed cryopreservation; most assays used fresh PBMCs.

Every CD8+ subset sample held 300,000 flow-sorted cells, done in triplicate. Sequenced sample: naive CXCR3+ CD8+ T cells from blood. Specified subset: CD45RO-CCR7+CD27+CD95- naive CD8+ T cells expressing CXCR3 (TNR3+). This TCR derives from a human donor in good health. Some clones in this sample may be carry-over from other donors' samples. The V gene is TRBV7-2, the J gene TRBJ2-5; TCRdb indicates TRBD2, and absent DNA this call remains unverified. This chain's CDR3 is CASSPTSLANQETQYF.